This TCR beta chain was documented in a study of blood T cell repertoires in COVID-19. The overall study: Samples representing acute and convalescent COVID-19 were sourced from the United States, Italy and Spain. The analysed material was cDNA or gDNA that came from T cells, B-cell-depleted T cells, or PBMCs.

Germline V gene data show CDR1 as MNHEY and CDR2 as SMNVEV (reference sequence). There are 13 residues in the CDR3. V dropped 5 bases and J dropped 0 bases, with 4 bases sitting between them. This clone was seen a single time. The same CDR3 is also encoded by other DNA sequences in this sample. The assay was immunoSEQ multiplex PCR, and TCRdb's table has in-frame clones only and misses some. The sample holds 100,000 to 150,000 clones, 81% seen once. The source of this sequence is a man between 25 and 39 years old with COVID-19, enrolled during active disease. Sequencing input: peripheral blood. V usage is TRBV27 and J usage is TRBJ2-2; unclear D gene. The CDR3 sequence: CASSPTNTGELFF. The DNA for the CDR3 is TGTGCCAGCAGTCCAACGAACACCGGGGAGCTGTTTTTT.